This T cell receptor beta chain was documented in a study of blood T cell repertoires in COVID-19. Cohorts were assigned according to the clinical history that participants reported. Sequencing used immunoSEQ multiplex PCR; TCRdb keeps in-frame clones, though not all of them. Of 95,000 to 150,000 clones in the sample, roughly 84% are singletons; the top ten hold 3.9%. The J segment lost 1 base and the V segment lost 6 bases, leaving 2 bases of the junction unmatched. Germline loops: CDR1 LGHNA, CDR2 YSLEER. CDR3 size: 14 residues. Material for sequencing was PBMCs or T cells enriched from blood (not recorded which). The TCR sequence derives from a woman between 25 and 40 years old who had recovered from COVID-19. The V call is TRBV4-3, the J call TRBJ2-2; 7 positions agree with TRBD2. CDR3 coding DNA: TGCGCCAGCAGAGGGGAGGGGAACACCGGGGAGCTGTTTTTT. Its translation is CASRGEGNTGELFF.